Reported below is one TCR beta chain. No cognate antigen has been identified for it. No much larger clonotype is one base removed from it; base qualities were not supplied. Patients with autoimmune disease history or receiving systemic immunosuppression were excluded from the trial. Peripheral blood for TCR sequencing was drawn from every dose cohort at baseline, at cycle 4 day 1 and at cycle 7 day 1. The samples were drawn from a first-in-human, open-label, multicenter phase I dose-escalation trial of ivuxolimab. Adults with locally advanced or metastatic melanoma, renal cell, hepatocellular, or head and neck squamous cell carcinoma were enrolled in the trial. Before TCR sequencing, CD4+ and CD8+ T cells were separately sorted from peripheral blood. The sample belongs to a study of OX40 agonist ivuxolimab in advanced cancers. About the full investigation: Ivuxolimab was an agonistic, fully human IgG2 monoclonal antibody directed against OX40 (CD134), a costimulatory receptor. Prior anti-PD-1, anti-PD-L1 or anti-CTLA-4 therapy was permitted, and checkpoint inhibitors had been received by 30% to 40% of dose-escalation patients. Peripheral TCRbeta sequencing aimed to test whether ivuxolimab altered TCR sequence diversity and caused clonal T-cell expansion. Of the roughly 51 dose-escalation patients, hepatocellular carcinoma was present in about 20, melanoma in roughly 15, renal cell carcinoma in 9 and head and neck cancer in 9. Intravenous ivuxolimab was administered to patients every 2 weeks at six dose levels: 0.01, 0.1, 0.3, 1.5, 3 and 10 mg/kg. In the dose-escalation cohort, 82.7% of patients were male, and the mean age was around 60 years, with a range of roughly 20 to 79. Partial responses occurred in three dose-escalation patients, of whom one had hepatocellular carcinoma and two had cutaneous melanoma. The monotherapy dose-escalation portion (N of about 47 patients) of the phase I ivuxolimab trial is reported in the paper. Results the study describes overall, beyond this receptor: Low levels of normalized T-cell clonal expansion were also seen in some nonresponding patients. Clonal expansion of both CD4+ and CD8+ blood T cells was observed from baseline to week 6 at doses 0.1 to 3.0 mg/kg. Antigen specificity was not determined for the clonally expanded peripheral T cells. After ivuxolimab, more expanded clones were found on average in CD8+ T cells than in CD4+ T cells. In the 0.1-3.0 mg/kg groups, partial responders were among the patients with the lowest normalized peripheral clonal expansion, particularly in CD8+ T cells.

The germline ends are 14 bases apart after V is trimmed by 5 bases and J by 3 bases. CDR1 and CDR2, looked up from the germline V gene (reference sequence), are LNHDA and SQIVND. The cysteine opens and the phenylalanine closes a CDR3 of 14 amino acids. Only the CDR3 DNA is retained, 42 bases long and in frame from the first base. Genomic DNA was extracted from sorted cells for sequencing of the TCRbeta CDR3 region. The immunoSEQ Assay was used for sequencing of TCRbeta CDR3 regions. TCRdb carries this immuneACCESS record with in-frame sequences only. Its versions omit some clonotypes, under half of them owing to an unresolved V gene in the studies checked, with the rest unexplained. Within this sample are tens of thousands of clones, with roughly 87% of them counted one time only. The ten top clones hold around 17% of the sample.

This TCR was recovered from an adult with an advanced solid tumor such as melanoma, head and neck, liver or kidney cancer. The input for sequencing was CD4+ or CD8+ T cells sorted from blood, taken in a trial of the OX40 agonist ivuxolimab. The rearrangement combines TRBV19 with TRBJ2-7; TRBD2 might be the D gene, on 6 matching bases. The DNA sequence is TGTGCCAGTAGTCCCCGGCAGGGAGGCTACGAGCAGTACTTC. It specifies CASSPRQGGYEQYF. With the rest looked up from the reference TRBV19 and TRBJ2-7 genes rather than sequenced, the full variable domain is DGGITQSPKYLFRKEGQNVTLSCEQNLNHDAMYWYRQDPGQGLRLIYYSQIVNDFQKGDIAEGYSVSREKKESFPLTVTSAQKNPTAFYLCASSPRQGGYEQYFGPGTRLTVT.